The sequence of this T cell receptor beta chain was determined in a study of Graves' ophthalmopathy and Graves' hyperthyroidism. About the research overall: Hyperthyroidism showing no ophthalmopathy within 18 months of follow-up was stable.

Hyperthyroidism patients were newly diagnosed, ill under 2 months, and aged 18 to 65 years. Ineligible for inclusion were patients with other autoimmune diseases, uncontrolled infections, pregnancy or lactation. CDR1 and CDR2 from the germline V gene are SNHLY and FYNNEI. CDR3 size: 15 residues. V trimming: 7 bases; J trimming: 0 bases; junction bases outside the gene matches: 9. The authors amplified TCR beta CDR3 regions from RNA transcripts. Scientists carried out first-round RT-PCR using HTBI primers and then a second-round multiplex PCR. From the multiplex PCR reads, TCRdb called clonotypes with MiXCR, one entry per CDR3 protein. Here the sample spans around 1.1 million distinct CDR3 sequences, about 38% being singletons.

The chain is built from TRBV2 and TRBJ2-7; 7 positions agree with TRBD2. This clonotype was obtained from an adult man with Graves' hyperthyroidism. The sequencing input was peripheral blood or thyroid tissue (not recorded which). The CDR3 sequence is CASISLAVSSYEQYF. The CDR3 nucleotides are TGTGCCAGCATTTCCCTAGCGGTGAGCTCCTACGAGCAGTACTTC.